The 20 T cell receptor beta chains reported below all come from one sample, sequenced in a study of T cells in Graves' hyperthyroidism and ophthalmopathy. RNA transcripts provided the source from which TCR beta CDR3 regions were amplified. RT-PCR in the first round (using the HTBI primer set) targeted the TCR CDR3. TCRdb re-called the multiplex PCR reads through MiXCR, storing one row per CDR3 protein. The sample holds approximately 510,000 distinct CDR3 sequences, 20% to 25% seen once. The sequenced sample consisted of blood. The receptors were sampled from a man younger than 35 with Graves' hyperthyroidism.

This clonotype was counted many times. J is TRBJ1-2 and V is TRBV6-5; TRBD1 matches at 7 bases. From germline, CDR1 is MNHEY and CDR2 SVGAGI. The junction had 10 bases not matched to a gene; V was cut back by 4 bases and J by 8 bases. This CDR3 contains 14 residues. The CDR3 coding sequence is TGTGCCAGCAGTTCATCGGGACAGAGGAACGGCTACACCTTC. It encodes CASSSSGQRNGYTF.

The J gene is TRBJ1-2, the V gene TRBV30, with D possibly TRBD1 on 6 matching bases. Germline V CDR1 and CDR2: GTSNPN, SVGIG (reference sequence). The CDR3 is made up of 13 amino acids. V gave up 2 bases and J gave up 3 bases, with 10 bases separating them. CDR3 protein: CAWSWGGDYGYTF. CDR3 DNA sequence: TGTGCCTGGAGTTGGGGGGGCGACTATGGCTACACCTTC. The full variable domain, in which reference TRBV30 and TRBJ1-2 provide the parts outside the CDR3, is SQTIHQWPATLVQPVGSPLSLECTVEGTSNPNLYWYRQAAGRGLQLLFYSVGIGQISSEVPQNLSASRPQDRQFILSSKKLLLSDSGFYLCAWSWGGDYGYTFGSGTRLTVV.

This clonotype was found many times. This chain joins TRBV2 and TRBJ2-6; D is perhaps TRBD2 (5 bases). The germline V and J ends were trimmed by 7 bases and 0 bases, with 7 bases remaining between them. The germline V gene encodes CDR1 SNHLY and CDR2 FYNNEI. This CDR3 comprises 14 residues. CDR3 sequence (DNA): TGTGCCAGCAAGGAGGACTCTGGGGCCAACGTCCTGACTTTC. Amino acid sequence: CASKEDSGANVLTF.

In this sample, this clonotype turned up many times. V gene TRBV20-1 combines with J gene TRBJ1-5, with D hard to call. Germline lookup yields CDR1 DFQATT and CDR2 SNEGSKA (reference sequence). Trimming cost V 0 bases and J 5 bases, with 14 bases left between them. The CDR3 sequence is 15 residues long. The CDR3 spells CSARDIQSRYQPQHF. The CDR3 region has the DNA TGCAGTGCTAGAGATATTCAGTCTAGGTATCAGCCCCAGCATTTT.

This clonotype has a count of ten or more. CDR3 sequence reads: CASSFWTTSYEQYF. DNA for the CDR3: TGTGCCAGCAGTTTTTGGACAACCTCCTACGAGCAGTACTTC. The rearrangement joins TRBV12-3 or TRBV12-4 to TRBJ2-7, with D possibly being TRBD1 (5 bases). V was shortened by 3 bases and J by 0 bases, with 9 bases between the two germline ends. The CDR3 has 14 residues.

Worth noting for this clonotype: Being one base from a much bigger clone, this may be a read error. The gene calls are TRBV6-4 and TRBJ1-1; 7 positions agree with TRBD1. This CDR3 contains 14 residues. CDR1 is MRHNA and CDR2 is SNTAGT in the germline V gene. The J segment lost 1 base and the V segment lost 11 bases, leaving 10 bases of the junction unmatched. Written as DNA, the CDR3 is TGTGCCTGCACCGACAGGGTTTCGAACACTGAAGCTTTCTTT. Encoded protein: CACTDRVSNTEAFF.

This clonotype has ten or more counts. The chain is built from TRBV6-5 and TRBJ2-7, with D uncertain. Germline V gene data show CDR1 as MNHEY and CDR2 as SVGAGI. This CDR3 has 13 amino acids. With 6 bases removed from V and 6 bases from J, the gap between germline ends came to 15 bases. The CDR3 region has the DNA TGTGCCAGCAGATCCATACGTTTAGGCGAGCAGTACTTC. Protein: CASRSIRLGEQYF.

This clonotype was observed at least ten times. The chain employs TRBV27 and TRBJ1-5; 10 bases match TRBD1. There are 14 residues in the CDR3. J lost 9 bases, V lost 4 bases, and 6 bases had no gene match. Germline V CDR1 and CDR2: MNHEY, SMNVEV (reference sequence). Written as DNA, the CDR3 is TGTGCCAGCAGTTGGACAGGGGGGAAGGGGCCCCAGCATTTT. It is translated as CASSWTGGKGPQHF.

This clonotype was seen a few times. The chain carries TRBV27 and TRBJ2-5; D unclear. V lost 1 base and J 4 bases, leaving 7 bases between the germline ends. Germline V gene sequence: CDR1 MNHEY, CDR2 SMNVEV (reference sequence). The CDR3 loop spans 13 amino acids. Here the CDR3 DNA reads TGTGCCAGCAGTTTATTTCTGGGAGAGACCCAGTACTTC. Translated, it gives CASSLFLGETQYF.

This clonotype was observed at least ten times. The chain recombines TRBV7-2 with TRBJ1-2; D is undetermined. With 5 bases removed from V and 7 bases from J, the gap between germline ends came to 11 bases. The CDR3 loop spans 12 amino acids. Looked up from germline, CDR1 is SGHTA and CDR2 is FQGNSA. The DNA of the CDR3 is TGTGCCAGCAGCCCGGAGGGTTTTGGCTACACCTTC. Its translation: CASSPEGFGYTF.

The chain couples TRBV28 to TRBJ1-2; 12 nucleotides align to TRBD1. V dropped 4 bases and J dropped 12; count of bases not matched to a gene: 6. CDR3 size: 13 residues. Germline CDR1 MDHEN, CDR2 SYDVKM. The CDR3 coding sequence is TGTGCCAGCAGTTCACCGGGACAGGGGGCTGACACCTTC. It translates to CASSSPGQGADTF.

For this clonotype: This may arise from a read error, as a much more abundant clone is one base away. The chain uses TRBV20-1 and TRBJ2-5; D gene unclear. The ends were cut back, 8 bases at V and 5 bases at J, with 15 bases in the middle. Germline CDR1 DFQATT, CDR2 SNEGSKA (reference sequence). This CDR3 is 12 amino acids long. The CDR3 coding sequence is TGCAGTCCGGGCCCTGCGGTGGAGACCCAGTACTTC. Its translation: CSPGPAVETQYF.

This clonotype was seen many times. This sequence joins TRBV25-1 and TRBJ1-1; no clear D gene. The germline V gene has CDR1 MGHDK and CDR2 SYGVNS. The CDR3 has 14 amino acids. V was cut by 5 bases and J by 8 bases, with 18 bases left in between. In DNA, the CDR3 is TGTGCCAGCAGTACGGAAGACAAGCAAAGGGAAGCTTTCTTT. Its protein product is CASSTEDKQREAFF.

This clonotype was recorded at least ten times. This chain's CDR3 is CAWRTQVNQPQHF. The DNA of the CDR3 is TGTGCCTGGAGGACCCAGGTTAATCAGCCCCAGCATTTT. The chain is built from TRBV30 and TRBJ1-5; D gene unclear. The CDR3 totals 13 residues. CDR1 GTSNPN and CDR2 SVGIG come from the germline V gene (reference sequence). The ends were cut back, 3 bases at V and 4 bases at J, with 10 bases in the middle.

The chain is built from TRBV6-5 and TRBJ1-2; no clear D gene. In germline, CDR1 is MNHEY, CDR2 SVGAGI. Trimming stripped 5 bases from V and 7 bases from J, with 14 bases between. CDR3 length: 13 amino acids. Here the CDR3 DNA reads TGTGCCAGCAGTCTACACCGATTTTTTGGCTACACCTTC. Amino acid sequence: CASSLHRFFGYTF.

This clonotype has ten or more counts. In DNA form, the CDR3 reads TGTGCCAGCAGTCCCGGGACAGGGTACGAGCAGTACTTC. This codes for CASSPGTGYEQYF. The rearrangement joins TRBV19 to TRBJ2-7, with 9 positions matching TRBD1. There are 13 residues in the CDR3. Germline CDR1 LNHDA, CDR2 SQIVND (reference sequence). V trimming: 9 bases; J trimming: 4 bases; junction bases outside the gene matches: 7. Variable domain in full (rest from reference TRBV19 and TRBJ2-7): DGGITQSPKYLFRKEGQNVTLSCEQNLNHDAMYWYRQDPGQGLRLIYYSQIVNDFQKGDIAEGYSVSREKKESFPLTVTSAQKNPTAFYLCASSPGTGYEQYFGPGTRLTVT.

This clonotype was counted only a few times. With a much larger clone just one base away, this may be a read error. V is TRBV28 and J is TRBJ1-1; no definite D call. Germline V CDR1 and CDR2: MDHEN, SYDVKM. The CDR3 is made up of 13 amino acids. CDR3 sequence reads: CASSFFFYTEACF. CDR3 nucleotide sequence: TGTGCCAGCAGTTTTTTCTTTTACACTGAAGCTTGCTTT.

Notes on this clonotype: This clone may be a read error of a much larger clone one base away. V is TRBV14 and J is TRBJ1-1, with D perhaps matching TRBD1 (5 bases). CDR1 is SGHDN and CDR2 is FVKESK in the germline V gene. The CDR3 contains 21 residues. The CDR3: CASSPGHLSPSPDRLNTEACF. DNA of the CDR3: TGTGCCAGCAGCCCAGGACACCTCTCCCCTAGCCCCGATCGGCTGAACACTGAAGCTTGCTTT.

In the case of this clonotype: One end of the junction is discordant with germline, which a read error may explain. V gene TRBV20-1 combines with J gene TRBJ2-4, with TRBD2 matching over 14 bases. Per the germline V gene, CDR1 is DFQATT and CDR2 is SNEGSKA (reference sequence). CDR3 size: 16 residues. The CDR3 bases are TGCAGTGCTAGAGCTCGGACTAGCGGGAGGCAAAACATTAAGTACTTC. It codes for CSARARTSGRQNIKYF.

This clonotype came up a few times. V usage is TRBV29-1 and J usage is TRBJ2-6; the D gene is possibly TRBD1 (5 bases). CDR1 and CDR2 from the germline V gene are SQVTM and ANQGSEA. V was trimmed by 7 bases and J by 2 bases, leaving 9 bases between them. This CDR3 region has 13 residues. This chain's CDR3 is CSAAGPGANVLTF. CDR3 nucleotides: TGCAGCGCCGCAGGGCCTGGGGCCAACGTCCTGACTTTC.